The rows below give T cell receptor beta chains drawn from one sample of a study of shared clonotypes between healthy human individuals. Sequencing was performed with immunoSEQ multiplex PCR; in TCRdb, only in-frame clones are kept and a portion is missing. Of 2 million to 3 million clones listed, 80% to 95% are singletons. What was sequenced was naive CD4+ T cells from PBMCs. Source of these receptors: a man aged 18 to 29 in good health. Some clones in this sample may be carry-over from other donors' samples. CDR3s include the opening cysteine and the closing phenylalanine or tryptophan. Each record gives: CDR3 DNA, CDR3 protein, J gene, clone size, D gene, V gene. A D gene is named only where the DNA matches it firmly. Some rows have no size entry. The others give once, few or many, or a class for an expanded clone.

CDR3nt: TGTGCCAGCAGTCTCGGACAGGGGGCTTGGAATTCACCCCTCCACTTT
CDR3aa: CASSLGQGAWNSPLHF
j_gene: TRBJ1-6
abundance: once
d_gene: TRBD1
v_gene: TRBV28

CDR3nt: TGTGCCAGCAGACATATGGGGCTAGCGGAAGGCTACAATGAGCAGTTCTTC
CDR3aa: CASRHMGLAEGYNEQFF
j_gene: TRBJ2-1
abundance: -
d_gene: -
v_gene: TRBV21-1

CDR3nt: TGTGCCAGCAGTCGCATCACGACTCGGGGTTTTCCGTCCTACGAGCAGTACTTC
CDR3aa: CASSRITTRGFPSYEQYF
j_gene: TRBJ2-7
abundance: -
d_gene: -
v_gene: TRBV7-6

CDR3nt: TGTGCCAGCAGCCAAGAAACCGGGGGTCGGAACACTGAAGCTTTCTTT
CDR3aa: CASSQETGGRNTEAFF
j_gene: TRBJ1-1
abundance: -
d_gene: -
v_gene: TRBV4-2

CDR3nt: TGCAGCGTTGAAAAGCGACTAGCGTCCGACAATGAGCAGTTCTTC
CDR3aa: CSVEKRLASDNEQFF
j_gene: TRBJ2-1
abundance: -
d_gene: TRBD2
v_gene: TRBV29-1

CDR3nt: TGTGCCAGTAGTCCCTGGGGGACAGGGGGCACTGAAGCTTTCTTT
CDR3aa: CASSPWGTGGTEAFF
j_gene: TRBJ1-1
abundance: -
d_gene: TRBD1
v_gene: TRBV19

CDR3nt: TGTGCCAGCAGCTTATTTCGACAGGGAACTAATGAAAAACTGTTTTTT
CDR3aa: CASSLFRQGTNEKLFF
j_gene: TRBJ1-4
abundance: -
d_gene: TRBD1
v_gene: TRBV7-2

CDR3nt: TGTGCCAGCAGCTTAGGACAGGTCCCCTCCGATGAGCAGTTCTTC
CDR3aa: CASSLGQVPSDEQFF
j_gene: TRBJ2-1
abundance: -
d_gene: -
v_gene: TRBV11-3

CDR3nt: TGCGCCAGCAGCTTGGCCCCGGGGGGGATTGCTGGAAACACCATATATTTT
CDR3aa: CASSLAPGGIAGNTIYF
j_gene: TRBJ1-3
abundance: -
d_gene: -
v_gene: TRBV5-1

CDR3nt: TGTGCCAGCAGTGGACATGGCCGGGGTATAGCACCGTACTTC
CDR3aa: CASSGHGRGIAPYF
j_gene: TRBJ2-7
abundance: -
d_gene: -
v_gene: TRBV6-1

CDR3nt: TGTGCCAGTAGTATCGGCGGGAGGTGGCAGACCCAGTACTTC
CDR3aa: CASSIGGRWQTQYF
j_gene: TRBJ2-5
abundance: once
d_gene: TRBD2
v_gene: TRBV19

CDR3nt: TGTGCCAGCAGCGTCCGCTCAGGGACAGGGGTAGAGACCCAGTACTTC
CDR3aa: CASSVRSGTGVETQYF
j_gene: TRBJ2-5
abundance: -
d_gene: TRBD1
v_gene: TRBV9

CDR3nt: TGTGCCAGTAGTAGCAGGGTACCCAACGAGCAGTACTTC
CDR3aa: CASSSRVPNEQYF
j_gene: TRBJ2-7
abundance: -
d_gene: -
v_gene: TRBV19

CDR3nt: TGCGCCAGCAGCCAAGTCCAAAGCAATCAGCCCCAGCATTTT
CDR3aa: CASSQVQSNQPQHF
j_gene: TRBJ1-5
abundance: once
d_gene: -
v_gene: TRBV4-1

CDR3nt: TGTGCCAGTAGTATAAAAGACGCCGATTATTATATCTATGGCTACACCTTC
CDR3aa: CASSIKDADYYIYGYTF
j_gene: TRBJ1-2
abundance: -
d_gene: -
v_gene: TRBV19

CDR3nt: TGTGCCAGCAGCGGGACAGGGGGCAACTATGGCTACACCTTC
CDR3aa: CASSGTGGNYGYTF
j_gene: TRBJ1-2
abundance: -
d_gene: TRBD1
v_gene: TRBV28

CDR3nt: TGTGCCAGCAGCTTCCCAGGGTTTGACCCTAACTATGGCTACACCTTC
CDR3aa: CASSFPGFDPNYGYTF
j_gene: TRBJ1-2
abundance: -
d_gene: -
v_gene: TRBV6-6

CDR3nt: TGTGCCAGCAGTTACTCGGAAAGGGACTATGGCTACACCTTC
CDR3aa: CASSYSERDYGYTF
j_gene: TRBJ1-2
abundance: once
d_gene: -
v_gene: TRBV6-5

CDR3nt: TGCGCCAGCAGCCAGGGAAGCCAGCCCCAGCATTTT
CDR3aa: CASSQGSQPQHF
j_gene: TRBJ1-5
abundance: few
d_gene: -
v_gene: TRBV4-3

CDR3nt: TGTGCCAGCAGCTTTTCGGGACAGGGTCTCTACGAGCAGTACTTC
CDR3aa: CASSFSGQGLYEQYF
j_gene: TRBJ2-7
abundance: -
d_gene: TRBD1
v_gene: TRBV11-1

CDR3nt: TGCGCCAGCAGCCCCGGGGGGGCCTATCAGCCCCAGCATTTT
CDR3aa: CASSPGGAYQPQHF
j_gene: TRBJ1-5
abundance: -
d_gene: -
v_gene: TRBV5-1

CDR3nt: TGTGCCAGCAGTTTAATATCGATCCACACTGAAGCTTTCTTT
CDR3aa: CASSLISIHTEAFF
j_gene: TRBJ1-1
abundance: -
d_gene: -
v_gene: TRBV28

CDR3nt: TGCAGCGTTTCCGGGCTAGCGGGGGGCACCGGGGAGCTGTTTTTT
CDR3aa: CSVSGLAGGTGELFF
j_gene: TRBJ2-2
abundance: -
d_gene: TRBD2
v_gene: TRBV29-1

CDR3nt: TGCGCCAGCAGCGGACAAGGGGGCACTGAAGCTTTCTTT
CDR3aa: CASSGQGGTEAFF
j_gene: TRBJ1-1
abundance: -
d_gene: -
v_gene: TRBV5-1

CDR3nt: TGTGCCAGCAGAAGATGGACAGGGCGGAACACTGAAGCTTTCTTT
CDR3aa: CASRRWTGRNTEAFF
j_gene: TRBJ1-1
abundance: -
d_gene: TRBD1
v_gene: TRBV6-5

CDR3nt: TGTGCCAGCAGCTTAGACGACAGGGGGCCCGGGGAGCTGTTTTTT
CDR3aa: CASSLDDRGPGELFF
j_gene: TRBJ2-2
abundance: -
d_gene: TRBD1
v_gene: TRBV11-2

CDR3nt: TGTGCCAGTTCTGAGCGGCATCAAGAGACCCAGTACTTC
CDR3aa: CASSERHQETQYF
j_gene: TRBJ2-5
abundance: -
d_gene: -
v_gene: TRBV19

CDR3nt: TGTGCCAGCAGTTTATGGACAGATACGCAGTATTTT
CDR3aa: CASSLWTDTQYF
j_gene: TRBJ2-3
abundance: -
d_gene: -
v_gene: TRBV27

CDR3nt: TGTGCCAGCAGCGTTTGGGAGGGAAGCCAAGAGACCCAGTACTTC
CDR3aa: CASSVWEGSQETQYF
j_gene: TRBJ2-5
abundance: -
d_gene: TRBD2
v_gene: TRBV9

CDR3nt: TGTGCCAGCAGCTCGAGCGGGAGGAGGTACGAGCAGTACTTC
CDR3aa: CASSSSGRRYEQYF
j_gene: TRBJ2-7
abundance: -
d_gene: TRBD2
v_gene: TRBV28

CDR3nt: TGTGCCAGCAGCCAAGGCGGAGTGAACACCGGGGAGCTGTTTTTT
CDR3aa: CASSQGGVNTGELFF
j_gene: TRBJ2-2
abundance: -
d_gene: -
v_gene: TRBV4-2

CDR3nt: TGCGCCAGCAGCCAAGCTCACTTACAGACCTACGAGCAGTACTTC
CDR3aa: CASSQAHLQTYEQYF
j_gene: TRBJ2-7
abundance: -
d_gene: -
v_gene: TRBV4-3

CDR3nt: TGTGCCAGCAGCTTAGTGGCTAGCGGAATCTACGAGCAGTACTTC
CDR3aa: CASSLVASGIYEQYF
j_gene: TRBJ2-7
abundance: once
d_gene: TRBD2
v_gene: TRBV7-9

CDR3nt: TGTGCCAGCAGATACAGGGGCCAACACAATGAGCAGTTCTTC
CDR3aa: CASRYRGQHNEQFF
j_gene: TRBJ2-1
abundance: -
d_gene: TRBD1
v_gene: TRBV6-6

CDR3nt: TGTGCCAGCAGCCGAGAGGACAGGGGATACGAGCAGTACTTC
CDR3aa: CASSREDRGYEQYF
j_gene: TRBJ2-7
abundance: -
d_gene: TRBD1
v_gene: TRBV7-2

CDR3nt: TGCGCCAGCAGGCACAGGGATCGCTATGGCTACACCTTC
CDR3aa: CASRHRDRYGYTF
j_gene: TRBJ1-2
abundance: -
d_gene: -
v_gene: TRBV4-3

CDR3nt: TGTGCCAGCAGTCCCCAGCAACCGAACACCGGGGAGCTGTTTTTT
CDR3aa: CASSPQQPNTGELFF
j_gene: TRBJ2-2
abundance: -
d_gene: -
v_gene: TRBV28

CDR3nt: TGCGCCAGCAGTGAGTCCTTAGCATCCGATACGCAGTATTTT
CDR3aa: CASSESLASDTQYF
j_gene: TRBJ2-3
abundance: -
d_gene: -
v_gene: TRBV10-2

CDR3nt: TGCGCCAGCAGCCCGGGACGGGGAAGCTTGAACACTGAAGCTTTCTTT
CDR3aa: CASSPGRGSLNTEAFF
j_gene: TRBJ1-1
abundance: -
d_gene: -
v_gene: TRBV5-1

CDR3nt: TGCGCCAGCAGCCAAGCGACCGGCGGGAGGGGTGCAGATACGCAGTATTTT
CDR3aa: CASSQATGGRGADTQYF
j_gene: TRBJ2-3
abundance: -
d_gene: TRBD2
v_gene: TRBV4-1

CDR3nt: TGTGCCAGCAGCACCGGGACTAGCGGGAGCACAGATACGCAGTATTTT
CDR3aa: CASSTGTSGSTDTQYF
j_gene: TRBJ2-3
abundance: once
d_gene: TRBD2
v_gene: TRBV11-3

CDR3nt: TGTGCCAGCTCACTCCAGCCGGGAGGGGTGGTCACAGATACGCAGTATTTT
CDR3aa: CASSLQPGGVVTDTQYF
j_gene: TRBJ2-3
abundance: -
d_gene: TRBD2
v_gene: TRBV18

CDR3nt: TGCGCCAGCAGCTTTGGGGGGGTGCGGCGAGAGACCCAGTACTTC
CDR3aa: CASSFGGVRRETQYF
j_gene: TRBJ2-5
abundance: -
d_gene: TRBD2
v_gene: TRBV5-1

CDR3nt: TGTGCCAGCAGCCAGAGGGCCGGCTATGGCTACACCTTC
CDR3aa: CASSQRAGYGYTF
j_gene: TRBJ1-2
abundance: -
d_gene: -
v_gene: TRBV14

CDR3nt: TGTGCCAGCAGCCGGGACAGGGCAGGGGAGCAGTTCTTC
CDR3aa: CASSRDRAGEQFF
j_gene: TRBJ2-1
abundance: -
d_gene: TRBD1
v_gene: TRBV28